The TCR beta chain under discussion was sequenced for a study of blood T cell repertoires in COVID-19. Looking at the study overall: Acute-phase and convalescent COVID-19 samples originated in the United States, Italy and Spain. T cells, B-cell-depleted T cells, or PBMCs provided the cDNA or gDNA that served as material.

Per the germline V gene, CDR1 is MNHNY and CDR2 is SVGAGI (reference sequence). CDR3 length equals 16 residues. V lost 4 bases and J 7 bases, leaving 19 bases between the germline ends. Original data processing: Cell counts per sample came from amplifying reference gene primers. Repertoires were generated with immunoSEQ multiplex PCR, while TCRdb's copy carries only in-frame clones and drops some. For V, J and clone size, that table is used; D and trimming come from the DNA. The sample includes just over 70,000 clones, approximately 80% of them seen just once. The sequence derives from a man aged 65 to 79 who had recovered from COVID-19. The V gene is TRBV6-6, the J gene TRBJ2-2; tentatively, D is TRBD1 (5 bases). Sequenced sample: peripheral blood. The CDR3 spells CASSSRGDSSNGELFF. The CDR3 DNA sequence: TGTGCCAGCAGTTCTAGAGGTGACAGCTCTAACGGGGAGCTGTTTTTT.